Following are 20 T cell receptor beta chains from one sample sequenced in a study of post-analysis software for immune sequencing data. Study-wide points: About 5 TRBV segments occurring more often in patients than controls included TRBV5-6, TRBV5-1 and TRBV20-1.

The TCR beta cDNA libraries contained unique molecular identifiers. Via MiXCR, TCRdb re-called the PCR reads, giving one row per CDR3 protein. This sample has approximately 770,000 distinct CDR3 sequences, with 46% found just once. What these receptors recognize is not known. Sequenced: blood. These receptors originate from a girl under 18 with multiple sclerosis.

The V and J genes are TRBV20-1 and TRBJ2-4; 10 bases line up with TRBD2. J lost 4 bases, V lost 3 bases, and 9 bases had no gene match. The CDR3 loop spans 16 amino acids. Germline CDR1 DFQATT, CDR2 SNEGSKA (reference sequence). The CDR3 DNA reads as TGCAGTGCTAGGGAGACTAGCGGGTTTACTAAAAACATTCAGTACTTC. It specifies CSARETSGFTKNIQYF.

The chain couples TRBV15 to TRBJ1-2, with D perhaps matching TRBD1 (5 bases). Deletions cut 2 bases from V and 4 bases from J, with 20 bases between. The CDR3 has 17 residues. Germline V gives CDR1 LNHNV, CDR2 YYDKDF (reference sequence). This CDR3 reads CATSRLQAGALSYGYTF. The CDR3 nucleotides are TGTGCCACCAGCAGACTCCAAGCCGGGGCGCTGAGCTATGGCTACACCTTC.

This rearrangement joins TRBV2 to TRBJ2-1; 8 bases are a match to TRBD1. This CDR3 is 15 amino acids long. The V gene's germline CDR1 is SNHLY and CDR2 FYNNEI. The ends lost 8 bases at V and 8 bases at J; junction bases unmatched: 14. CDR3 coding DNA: TGTGCCAGCCCTCCCAAGGGAGACAGGGGCGATGAGCAGTTCTTC. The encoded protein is CASPPKGDRGDEQFF.

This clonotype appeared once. CDR3 sequence: CASSAGSLTEAFF. The CDR3 region has the DNA TGTGCCAGCAGCGCCGGGAGTCTCACTGAAGCTTTCTTT. V is TRBV9 and J is TRBJ1-1; no clear D gene. V lost 3 bases and J 4 bases, leaving 10 bases between the germline ends. This CDR3 spans 13 amino acids. Germline values: CDR1 SGDLS, CDR2 YYNGEE.

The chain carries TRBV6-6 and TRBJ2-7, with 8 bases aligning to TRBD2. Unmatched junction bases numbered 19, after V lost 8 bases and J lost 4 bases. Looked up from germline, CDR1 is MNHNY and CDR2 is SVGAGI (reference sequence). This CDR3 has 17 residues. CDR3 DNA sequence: TGTGCCAGCTGTTCCGCGGGGGGCGTCGGGGCGGTGTACGAGCAGTACTTC. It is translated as CASCSAGGVGAVYEQYF.

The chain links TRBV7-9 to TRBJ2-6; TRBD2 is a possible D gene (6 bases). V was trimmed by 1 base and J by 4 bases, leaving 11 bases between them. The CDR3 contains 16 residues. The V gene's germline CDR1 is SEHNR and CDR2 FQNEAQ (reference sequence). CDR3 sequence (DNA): TGTGCCAGCAGCTTAGGGAGGGCCCAAGGGGCCAACGTCCTGACTTTC. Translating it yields CASSLGRAQGANVLTF.

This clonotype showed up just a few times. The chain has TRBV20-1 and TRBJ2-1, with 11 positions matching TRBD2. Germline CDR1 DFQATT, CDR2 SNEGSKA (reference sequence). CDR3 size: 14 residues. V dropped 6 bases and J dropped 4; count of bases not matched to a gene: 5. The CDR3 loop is CSASTSGTYNEQFF. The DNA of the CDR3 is TGCAGTGCCTCGACTAGCGGGACGTACAATGAGCAGTTCTTC.

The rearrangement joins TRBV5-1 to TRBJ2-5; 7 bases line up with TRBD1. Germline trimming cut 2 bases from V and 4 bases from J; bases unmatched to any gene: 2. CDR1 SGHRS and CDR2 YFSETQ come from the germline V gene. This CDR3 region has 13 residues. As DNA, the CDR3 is TGCGCCAGCAGCTTAGGGACAGTAGAGACCCAGTACTTC. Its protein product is CASSLGTVETQYF.

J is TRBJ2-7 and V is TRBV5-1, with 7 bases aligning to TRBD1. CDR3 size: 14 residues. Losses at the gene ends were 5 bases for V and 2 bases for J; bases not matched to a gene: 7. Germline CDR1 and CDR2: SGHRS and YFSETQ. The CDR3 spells CASRTGQAAYEQYF. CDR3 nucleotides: TGCGCCAGCAGAACCGGACAGGCGGCCTACGAGCAGTACTTC. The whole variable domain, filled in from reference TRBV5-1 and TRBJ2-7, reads KAGVTQTPRYLIKTRGQQVTLSCSPISGHRSVSWYQQTPGQGLQFLFEYFSETQRNKGNFPGRFSGRQFSNSRSEMNVSTLELGDSALYLCASRTGQAAYEQYFGPGTRLTVT.

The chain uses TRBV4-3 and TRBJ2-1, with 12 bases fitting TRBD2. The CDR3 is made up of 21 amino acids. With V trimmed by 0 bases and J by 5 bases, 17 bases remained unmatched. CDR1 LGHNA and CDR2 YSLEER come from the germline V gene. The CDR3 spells CASSQEPPGLAGGPGHNEQFF. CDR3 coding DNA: TGCGCCAGCAGCCAAGAGCCCCCCGGGCTAGCGGGAGGGCCGGGGCACAATGAGCAGTTCTTC.

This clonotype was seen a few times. CDR3 in amino acids: CASSQENGGGTDTQYF. DNA of the CDR3: TGCGCCAGCAGCCAAGAGAACGGAGGGGGCACAGATACGCAGTATTTT. The V and J genes are TRBV4-3 and TRBJ2-3; possible D gene TRBD2, 6 bases. CDR1 is LGHNA, CDR2 YSLEER, per germline. The V end lost 0 bases, the J end lost 1 base, and 11 bases lay between the germline ends. The CDR3 has 16 residues.

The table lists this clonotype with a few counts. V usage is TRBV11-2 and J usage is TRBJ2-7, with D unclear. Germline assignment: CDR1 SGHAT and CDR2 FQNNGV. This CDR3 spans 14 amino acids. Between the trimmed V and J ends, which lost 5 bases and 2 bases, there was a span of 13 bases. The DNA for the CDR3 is TGTGCCAGCAGCCCCCCCCGGACCCCCTACGAGCAGTACTTC. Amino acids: CASSPPRTPYEQYF. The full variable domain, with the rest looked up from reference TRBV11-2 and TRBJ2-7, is EAGVAQSPRYKIIEKRQSVAFWCNPISGHATLYWYQQILGQGPKLLIQFQNNGVVDDSQLPKDRFSAERLKGVDSTLKIQPAKLEDSAVYLCASSPPRTPYEQYFGPGTRLTVT.

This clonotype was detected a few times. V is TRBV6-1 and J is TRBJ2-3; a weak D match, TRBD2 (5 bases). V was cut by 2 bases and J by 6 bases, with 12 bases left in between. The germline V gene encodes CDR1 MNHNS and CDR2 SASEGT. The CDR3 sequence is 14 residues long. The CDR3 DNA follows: TGTGCCAGCAGTGAAAACCAGAGCGGTGATACGCAGTATTTT. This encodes CASSENQSGDTQYF.

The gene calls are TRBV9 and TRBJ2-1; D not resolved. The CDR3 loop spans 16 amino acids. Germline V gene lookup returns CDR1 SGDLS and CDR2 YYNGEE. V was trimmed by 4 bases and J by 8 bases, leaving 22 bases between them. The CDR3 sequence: CASSLHGRHKYDEQFF. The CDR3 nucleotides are TGTGCCAGCAGCCTACACGGGCGGCACAAATACGATGAGCAGTTCTTC. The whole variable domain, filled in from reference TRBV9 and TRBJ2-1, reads DSGVTQTPKHLITATGQRVTLRCSPRSGDLSVYWYQQSLDQGLQFLIQYYNGEERAKGNILERFSAQQFPDLHSELNLSSLELGDSALYFCASSLHGRHKYDEQFFGPGTRLTVL.

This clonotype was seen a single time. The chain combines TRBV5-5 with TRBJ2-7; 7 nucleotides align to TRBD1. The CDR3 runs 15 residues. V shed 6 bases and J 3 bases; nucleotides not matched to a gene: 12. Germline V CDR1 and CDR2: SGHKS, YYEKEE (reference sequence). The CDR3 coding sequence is TGTGCCAGCATCCTAAGTAGGGGGCTGGGCTACGAGCAGTACTTC. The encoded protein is CASILSRGLGYEQYF.

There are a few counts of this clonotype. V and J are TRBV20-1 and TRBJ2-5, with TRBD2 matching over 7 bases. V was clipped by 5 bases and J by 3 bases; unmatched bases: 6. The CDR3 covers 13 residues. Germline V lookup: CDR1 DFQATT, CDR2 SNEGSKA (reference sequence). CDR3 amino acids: CSAWLAVKETQYF. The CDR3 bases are TGCAGTGCTTGGCTAGCGGTAAAAGAGACCCAGTACTTC.

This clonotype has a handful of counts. CDR3 DNA sequence: TGCGCCAGCAGCTCGACAGGGGACGCAACTAATGAAAAACTGTTTTTT. The encoded protein is CASSSTGDATNEKLFF. The chain recombines TRBV5-1 with TRBJ1-4, with 8 bases fitting TRBD1. Trimming at V came to 3 bases and at J to 0 bases, leaving 4 bases not matched to a gene. Per germline, CDR1 SGHRS and CDR2 YFSETQ. There are 16 residues in the CDR3. Complete variable domain (other parts from reference TRBV5-1 and TRBJ1-4): KAGVTQTPRYLIKTRGQQVTLSCSPISGHRSVSWYQQTPGQGLQFLFEYFSETQRNKGNFPGRFSGRQFSNSRSEMNVSTLELGDSALYLCASSSTGDATNEKLFFGSGTQLSVL.

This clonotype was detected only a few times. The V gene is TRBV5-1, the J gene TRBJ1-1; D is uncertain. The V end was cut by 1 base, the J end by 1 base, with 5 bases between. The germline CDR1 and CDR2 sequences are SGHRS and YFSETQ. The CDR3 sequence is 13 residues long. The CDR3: CASSLNQNTEAFF. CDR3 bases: TGCGCCAGCAGCTTGAACCAGAACACTGAAGCTTTCTTT.

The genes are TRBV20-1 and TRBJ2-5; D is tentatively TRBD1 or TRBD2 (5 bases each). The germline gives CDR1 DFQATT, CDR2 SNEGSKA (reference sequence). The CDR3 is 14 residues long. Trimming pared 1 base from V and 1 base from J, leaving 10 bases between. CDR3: CSARGGRTQETQYF. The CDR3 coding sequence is TGCAGTGCTAGAGGGGGACGGACCCAAGAGACCCAGTACTTC.

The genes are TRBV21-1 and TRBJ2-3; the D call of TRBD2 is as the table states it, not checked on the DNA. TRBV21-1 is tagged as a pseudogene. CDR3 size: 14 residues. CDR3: CASISGGIRDTQYF. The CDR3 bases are TGTGCCAGCATCTCGGGGGGGATTAGGGATACGCAGTATTTT.